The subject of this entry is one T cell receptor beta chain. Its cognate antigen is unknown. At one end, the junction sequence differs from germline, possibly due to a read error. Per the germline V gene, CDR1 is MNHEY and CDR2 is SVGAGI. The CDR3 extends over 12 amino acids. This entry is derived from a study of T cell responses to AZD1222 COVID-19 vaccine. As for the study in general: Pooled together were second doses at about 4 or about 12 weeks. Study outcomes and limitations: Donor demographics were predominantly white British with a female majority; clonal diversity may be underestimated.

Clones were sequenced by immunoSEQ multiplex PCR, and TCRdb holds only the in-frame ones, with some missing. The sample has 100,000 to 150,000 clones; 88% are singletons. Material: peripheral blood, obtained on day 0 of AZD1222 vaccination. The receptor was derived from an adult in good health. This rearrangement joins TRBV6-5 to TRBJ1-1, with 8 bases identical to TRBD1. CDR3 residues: CAGRGPSTEAFF. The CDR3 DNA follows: TGTGCCGGCAGGGGGCCAAGCACTGAAGCTTTCTTT.